This T cell receptor (beta chain) was sequenced during a study of cytomegalovirus exposure and HLA in healthy donors. Notes on the study in general: Within an earlier analysis, most TCR beta V segments proved productive either about 90% or about 30% of the time. As confirmed in vitro, a few CMV-associated chains were specific for CMV antigens. Clonal expansion was found to be greater in HLA-associated TCR beta chains than in equally common others in a later analysis.

With regard to this clone: What it binds is not known.

The primer mix had 60 Vbeta and 13 Jbeta primers. Sequencing used immunoSEQ multiplex PCR; TCRdb keeps in-frame clones, though not all of them. The data show fewer than 200,000 clones, with roughly 79% seen just once and roughly 5% held by the top ten. Germline loops: CDR1 SNHLY, CDR2 FYNNEI. Between the trimmed V and J ends, which lost 8 bases and 6 bases, there was a span of 20 bases. This CDR3 contains 14 residues. Material: PBMCs. This chain connects TRBV2 to TRBJ2-7; TRBD2 is a possible D gene (7 bases). The source of this sequence is a woman aged 18 to 35 in good health and CMV-seropositive. The CDR3 DNA is TGTGCCAGCCGCCGGGTGCCGGGGGGCGCCGAGCAGTACTTC. The encoded protein is CASRRVPGGAEQYF.